The clone carrying this TCR beta chain was recorded a few times. The data are from a study of regulatory T cells in long-lasting Graves disease. Arm-PCR with iRepertoire HTBI primers amplified the CDR3 regions for these TCR beta libraries. TCRdb reprocessed the multiplex PCR reads with MiXCR, giving one entry per CDR3 protein. The data show 350,000 to 550,000 distinct CDR3 sequences, roughly 15% seen once. The CDR3 extends over 15 amino acids. Germline V CDR1 and CDR2: KGHDR, SFDVKD. Deletions cut 7 bases from V and 3 bases from J, with 16 bases between. Noted time point: newly diagnosed GD, antithyroid drugs for less than 3 months. Generation of the TCR library employed RNA extracted from PBMCs. The same sample was also used in a study of T cells in Graves' hyperthyroidism and ophthalmopathy. That paper notes: The HTBI primer set drove a first-round RT-PCR of the TCR CDR3.

The sample here was peripheral blood mononuclear cells (PBMCs), taken at new diagnosis, from a patient treated with antithyroid drugs. This receptor was taken from a young woman with Graves disease. The J gene is TRBJ2-3, the V gene TRBV24-1; D may be TRBD1 or TRBD2 (7 bases each). This CDR3 is CATSSYRGGTDTQYF. CDR3 nucleotides: TGTGCCACCAGCTCATACAGGGGAGGGACAGATACGCAGTATTTT.